The clone carrying this T cell receptor beta chain was recorded once. These data originate in a study of blood T cell repertoires in COVID-19. Data came from immunoSEQ multiplex PCR; TCRdb stores just in-frame clones and leaves some out. Among 31,000 or so clones listed, about nine tenths were seen once. V was pared by 3 bases and J by 5 bases, with 4 bases of the junction left unmatched. This CDR3 is built from 14 residues. Germline assignment: CDR1 SGDLS and CDR2 YYNGEE. The sequence was collected from a human donor with active COVID-19. The donor label of this sample is uncertain. This chain uses TRBV9 with TRBJ1-5, with TRBD1 matching over 8 bases. Specimen: peripheral blood. In nucleotides, the CDR3 is TGTGCCAGCAGCGAGGACAGGGATTATCAGCCCCAGCATTTT. This codes for CASSEDRDYQPQHF.